This T cell receptor beta chain was documented in a study of human T cells and chemical hapten exposure. Across the whole study: Skin on the upper inner arm, roughly 2 cm by roughly 2 cm in size, was sensitized with 2% DPC. General study points: No alteration of TCRs above 1 in 1000 frequency was seen with DPC sensitization.

TCRdb called the RACE reads again in MiXCR, with one record for every CDR3 protein. Of 300,000 to 450,000 distinct CDR3 sequences in the sample, more than 4.5% are singletons; the top ten hold 2.5% to 3%. Time point denoted: pre-sensitization, week 0. As for treatment: therapeutic diphenylcyclopropenone sensitization with weekly scalp DPC. Donors were 18 to 70-year-old alopecia patients suitable for DPC. This clonotype was recorded a few times. Its antigen is currently unknown. The CDR3 is 13 amino acids. V shed 7 bases and J shed 1 base, with 10 bases lying between them. This TCR came from a woman aged 45-59 years with alopecia areata. Some clones in this sample may be carry-over from other donors' samples. The chain joins TRBV23-1 to TRBJ2-5; maybe TRBD1 (6 bases). TRBV23-1 qualifies as an ORF whose function is uncertain. The sequencing used whole blood, collected in connection with sensitization to the hapten diphenylcyclopropenone (DPC). The CDR3 is CASISDSQETQYF. The CDR3 bases are TGCGCCAGCATTTCGGACAGCCAAGAGACCCAGTACTTC.